This TCR beta chain was captured in a study of identical twins. Whole-study findings and limits: High-abundance cord blood beta clonotypes had fewer insertions; memory repertoires showed none.

A single record per CDR3 protein comes from TCRdb applying MiXCR to the 5' RACE reads. The sample records hundreds of thousands of distinct CDR3 sequences, about 20% being singletons. Concerning this clonotype: As yet, its antigen is unknown.

Trimming removed 4 bases at V and 4 bases at J, with 6 bases between. This CDR3 comprises 12 residues. Looked up from germline, CDR1 is SGHTA and CDR2 is FQGNSA. The data were also submitted as part of a second study, on T cells expressing NK-cell markers. This second study notes: The use of an anti-gamma-delta TCR antibody, which was added in several experiments, restricted sorting to T cells expressing alpha-beta TCR. The dominant NKG2C+ clonotypes represented about 1.0-8% of CD8+ T cells in 6 or 7 donors.

The chain joins TRBV7-2 to TRBJ2-3; D unclear. Material: PBMCs. This sequence was found in a woman under 30 in good health. CDR3 nucleotides: TGTGCCAGCAGCTCGGTCTCAGATACGCAGTATTTT. Translation: CASSSVSDTQYF.